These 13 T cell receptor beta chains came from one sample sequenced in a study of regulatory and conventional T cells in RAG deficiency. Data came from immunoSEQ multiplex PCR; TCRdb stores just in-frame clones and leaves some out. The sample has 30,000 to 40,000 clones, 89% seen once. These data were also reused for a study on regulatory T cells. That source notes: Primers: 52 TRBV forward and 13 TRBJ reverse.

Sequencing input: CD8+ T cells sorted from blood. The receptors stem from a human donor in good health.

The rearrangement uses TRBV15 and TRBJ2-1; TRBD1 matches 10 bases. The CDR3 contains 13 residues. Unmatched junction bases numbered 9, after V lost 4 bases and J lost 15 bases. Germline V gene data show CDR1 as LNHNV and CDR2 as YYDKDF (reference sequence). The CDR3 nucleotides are TGTGCCACCAGCACCTTGGTGGGACAGGGGCTGTTCTTC. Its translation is CATSTLVGQGLFF.

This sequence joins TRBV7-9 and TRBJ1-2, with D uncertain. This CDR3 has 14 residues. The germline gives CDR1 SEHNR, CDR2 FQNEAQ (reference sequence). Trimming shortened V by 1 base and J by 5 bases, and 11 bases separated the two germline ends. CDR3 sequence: CASSLVTEMYGYTF. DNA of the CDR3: TGTGCCAGCAGCTTAGTTACGGAGATGTATGGCTACACCTTC.

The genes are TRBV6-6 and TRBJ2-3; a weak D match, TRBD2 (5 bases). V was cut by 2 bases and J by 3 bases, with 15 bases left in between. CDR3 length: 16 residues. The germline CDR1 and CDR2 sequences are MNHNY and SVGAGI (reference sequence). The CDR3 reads CASSYSPEDGTDTQYF. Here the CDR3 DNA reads TGTGCCAGCAGTTACAGTCCGGAGGACGGAACAGATACGCAGTATTTT.

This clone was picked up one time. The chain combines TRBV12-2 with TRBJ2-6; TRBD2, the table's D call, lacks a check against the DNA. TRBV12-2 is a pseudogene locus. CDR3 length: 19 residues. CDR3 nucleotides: TGTGCAAGTCGCAGTATGTGGACTCCAACACAAAGTCGGGCCAACGTCCTGACTTTC. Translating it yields CASRSMWTPTQSRANVLTF.

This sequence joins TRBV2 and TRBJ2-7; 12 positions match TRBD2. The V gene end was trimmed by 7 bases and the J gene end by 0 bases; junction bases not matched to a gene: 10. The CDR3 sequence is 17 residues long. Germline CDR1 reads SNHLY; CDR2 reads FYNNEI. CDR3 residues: CASIPGLAGSGSYEQYF. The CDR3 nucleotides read TGTGCCAGCATTCCGGGACTAGCGGGTTCAGGCTCCTACGAGCAGTACTTC.

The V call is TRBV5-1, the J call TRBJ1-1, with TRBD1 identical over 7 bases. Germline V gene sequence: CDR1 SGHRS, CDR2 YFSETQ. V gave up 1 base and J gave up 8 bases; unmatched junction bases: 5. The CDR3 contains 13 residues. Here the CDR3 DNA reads TGCGCCAGCAGCTTGACTTTGGACAGGGAAGCTTTCTTT. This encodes CASSLTLDREAFF.

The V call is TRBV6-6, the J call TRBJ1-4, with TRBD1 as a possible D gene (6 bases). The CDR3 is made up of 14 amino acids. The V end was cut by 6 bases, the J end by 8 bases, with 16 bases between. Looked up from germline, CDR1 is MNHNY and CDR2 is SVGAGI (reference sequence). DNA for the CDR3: TGTGCCAGCAGCTACCCGGGGGCGCGGGAAAAACTGTTTTTT. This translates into CASSYPGAREKLFF.

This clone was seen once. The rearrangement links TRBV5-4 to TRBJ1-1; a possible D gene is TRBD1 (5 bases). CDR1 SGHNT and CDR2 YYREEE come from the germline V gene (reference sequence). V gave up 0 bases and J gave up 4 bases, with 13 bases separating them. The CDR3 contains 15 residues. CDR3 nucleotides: TGTGCCAGCAGCTTGGTTGGGTCAGGGTTCACTGAAGCTTTCTTT. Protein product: CASSLVGSGFTEAFF.

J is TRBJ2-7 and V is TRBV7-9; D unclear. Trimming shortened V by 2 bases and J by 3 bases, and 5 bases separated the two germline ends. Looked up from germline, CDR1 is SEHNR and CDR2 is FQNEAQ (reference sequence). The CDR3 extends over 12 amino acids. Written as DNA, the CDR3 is TGTGCCAGCAGCTTAACGGGCTACGAGCAGTACTTC. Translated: CASSLTGYEQYF.

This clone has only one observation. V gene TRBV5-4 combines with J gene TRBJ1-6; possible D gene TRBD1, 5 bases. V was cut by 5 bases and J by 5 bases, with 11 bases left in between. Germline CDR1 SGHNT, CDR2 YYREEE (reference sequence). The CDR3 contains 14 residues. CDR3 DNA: TGTGCCAGCAGTAACAGGTTACATAATTCACCCCTCCACTTT. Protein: CASSNRLHNSPLHF.

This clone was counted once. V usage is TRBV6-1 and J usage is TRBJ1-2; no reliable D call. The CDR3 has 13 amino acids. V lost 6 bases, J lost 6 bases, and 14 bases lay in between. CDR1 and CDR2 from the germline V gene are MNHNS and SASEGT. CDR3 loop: CASSVEGFNGYTF. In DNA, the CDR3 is TGTGCCAGCAGCGTGGAGGGTTTCAATGGCTACACCTTC.

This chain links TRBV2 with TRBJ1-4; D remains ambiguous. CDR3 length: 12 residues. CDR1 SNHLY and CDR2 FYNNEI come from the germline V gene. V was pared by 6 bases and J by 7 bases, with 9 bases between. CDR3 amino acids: CASRIRAEKLFF. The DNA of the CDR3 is TGTGCCAGCAGGATACGGGCTGAAAAACTGTTTTTT.

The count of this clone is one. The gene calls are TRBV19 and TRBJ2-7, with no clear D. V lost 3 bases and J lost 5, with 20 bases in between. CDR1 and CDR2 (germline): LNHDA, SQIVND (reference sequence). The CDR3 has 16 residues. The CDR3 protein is CASSIGSAVGLDEQYF. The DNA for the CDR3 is TGTGCCAGTAGTATTGGGTCAGCTGTTGGCTTGGACGAGCAGTACTTC.